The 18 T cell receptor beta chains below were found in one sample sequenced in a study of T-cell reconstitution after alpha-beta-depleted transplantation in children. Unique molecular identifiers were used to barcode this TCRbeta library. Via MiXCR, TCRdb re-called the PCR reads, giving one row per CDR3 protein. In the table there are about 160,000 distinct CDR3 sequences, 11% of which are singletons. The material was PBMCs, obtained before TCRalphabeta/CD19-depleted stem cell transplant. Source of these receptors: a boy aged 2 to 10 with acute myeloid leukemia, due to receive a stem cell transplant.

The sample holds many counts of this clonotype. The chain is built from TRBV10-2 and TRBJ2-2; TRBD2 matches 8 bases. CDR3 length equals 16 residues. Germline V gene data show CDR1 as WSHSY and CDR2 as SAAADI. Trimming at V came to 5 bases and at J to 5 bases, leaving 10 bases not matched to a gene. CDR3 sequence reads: CASSPLAGGHTGELFF. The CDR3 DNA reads TGCGCCAGCAGTCCCCTAGCGGGCGGTCATACCGGGGAGCTGTTTTTT.

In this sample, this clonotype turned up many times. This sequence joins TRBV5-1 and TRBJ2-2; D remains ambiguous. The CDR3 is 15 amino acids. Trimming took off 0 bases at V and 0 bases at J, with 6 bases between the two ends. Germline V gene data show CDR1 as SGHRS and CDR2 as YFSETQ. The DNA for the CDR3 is TGCGCCAGCAGCTTGGAAGCGACGAACACCGGGGAGCTGTTTTTT. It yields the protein CASSLEATNTGELFF.

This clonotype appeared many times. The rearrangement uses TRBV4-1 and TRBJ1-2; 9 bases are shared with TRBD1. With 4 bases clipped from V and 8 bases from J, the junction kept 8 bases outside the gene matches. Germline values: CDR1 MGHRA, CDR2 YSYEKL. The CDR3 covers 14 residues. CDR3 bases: TGCGCCAGCAGCCGGATGACAGGGGGAGGCGGCTACACCTTC. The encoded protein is CASSRMTGGGGYTF.

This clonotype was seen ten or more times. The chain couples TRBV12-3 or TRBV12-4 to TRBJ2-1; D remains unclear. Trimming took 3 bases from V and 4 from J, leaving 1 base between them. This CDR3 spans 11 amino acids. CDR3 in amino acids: CASSFYNEQFF. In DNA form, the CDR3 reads TGTGCCAGCAGTTTTTACAATGAGCAGTTCTTC.

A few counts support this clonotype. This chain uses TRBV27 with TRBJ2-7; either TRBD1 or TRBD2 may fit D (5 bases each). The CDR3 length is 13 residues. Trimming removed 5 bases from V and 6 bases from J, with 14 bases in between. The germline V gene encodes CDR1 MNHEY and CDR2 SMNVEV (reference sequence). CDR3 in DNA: TGTGCCAGCAGTGTCGGGGCGGCAGGCGAGCAGTACGTC. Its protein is CASSVGAAGEQYV.

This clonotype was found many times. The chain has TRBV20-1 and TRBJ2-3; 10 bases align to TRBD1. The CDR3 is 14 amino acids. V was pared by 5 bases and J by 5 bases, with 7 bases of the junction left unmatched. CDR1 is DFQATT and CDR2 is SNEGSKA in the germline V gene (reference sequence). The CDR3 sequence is CSAAGTGVQDTQYF. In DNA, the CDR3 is TGCAGTGCTGCCGGGACAGGGGTGCAAGATACGCAGTATTTT.

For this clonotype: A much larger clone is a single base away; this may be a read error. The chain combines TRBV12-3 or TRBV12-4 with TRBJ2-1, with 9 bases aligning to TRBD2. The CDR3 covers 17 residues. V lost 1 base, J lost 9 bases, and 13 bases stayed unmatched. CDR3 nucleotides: TGTGCCAGCAGTTTAGACTCCTCGCGGGGGGGCCTCCGTGAGCAGTTCTTC. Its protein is CASSLDSSRGGLREQFF.

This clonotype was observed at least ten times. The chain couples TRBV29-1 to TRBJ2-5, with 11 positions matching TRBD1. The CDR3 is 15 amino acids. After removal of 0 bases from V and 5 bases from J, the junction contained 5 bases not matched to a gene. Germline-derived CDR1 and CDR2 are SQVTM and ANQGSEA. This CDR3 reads CSVEDRGTGGETQYF. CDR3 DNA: TGCAGCGTTGAAGATCGGGGGACAGGGGGGGAGACCCAGTACTTC.

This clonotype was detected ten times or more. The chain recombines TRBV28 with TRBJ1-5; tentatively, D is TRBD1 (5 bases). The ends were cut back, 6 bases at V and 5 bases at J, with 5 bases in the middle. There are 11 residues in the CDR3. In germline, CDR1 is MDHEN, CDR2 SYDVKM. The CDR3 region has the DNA TGTGCCAGCAGGACAGATCAGCCCCAGCATTTT. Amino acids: CASRTDQPQHF.

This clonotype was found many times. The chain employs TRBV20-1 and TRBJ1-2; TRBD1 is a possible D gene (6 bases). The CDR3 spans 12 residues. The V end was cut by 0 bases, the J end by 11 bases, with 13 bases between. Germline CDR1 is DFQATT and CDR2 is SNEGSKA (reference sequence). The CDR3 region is CSARDQQGRYTF. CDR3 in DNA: TGCAGTGCTAGAGATCAACAGGGACGGTACACCTTC.

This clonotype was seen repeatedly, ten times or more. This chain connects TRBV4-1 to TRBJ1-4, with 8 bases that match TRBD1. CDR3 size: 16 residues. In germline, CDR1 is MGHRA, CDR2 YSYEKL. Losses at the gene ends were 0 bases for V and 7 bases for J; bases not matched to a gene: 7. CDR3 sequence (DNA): TGCGCCAGCAGCCAAGAGCACAACAGGGGGGCTGAAAAACTGTTTTTT. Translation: CASSQEHNRGAEKLFF.

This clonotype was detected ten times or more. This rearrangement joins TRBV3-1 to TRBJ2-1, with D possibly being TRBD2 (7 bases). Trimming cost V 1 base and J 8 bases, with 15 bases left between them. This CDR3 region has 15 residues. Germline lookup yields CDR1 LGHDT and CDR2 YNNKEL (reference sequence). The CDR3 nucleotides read TGTGCCAGCAGCCAAGTCTGGGGGGGGGGCGATGAGCAGTTCTTC. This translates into CASSQVWGGGDEQFF.

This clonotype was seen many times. CDR3 in amino acids: CASSLGTSGLYEQYF. The CDR3, as DNA: TGTGCCAGCAGTTTAGGGACTAGCGGCCTCTACGAGCAGTACTTC. The chain recombines TRBV12-3 or TRBV12-4 with TRBJ2-7; TRBD2 agrees at 10 bases. This CDR3 has 15 amino acids. J lost 3 bases, V lost 1 base, and 3 bases had no gene match.

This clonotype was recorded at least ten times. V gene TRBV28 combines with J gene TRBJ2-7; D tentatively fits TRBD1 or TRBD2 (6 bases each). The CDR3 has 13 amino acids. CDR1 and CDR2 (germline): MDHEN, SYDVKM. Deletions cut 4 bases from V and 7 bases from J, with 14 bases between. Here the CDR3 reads CASSSPGAQEQYF. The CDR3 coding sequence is TGTGCCAGCAGTTCACCGGGGGCGCAAGAGCAGTACTTC.

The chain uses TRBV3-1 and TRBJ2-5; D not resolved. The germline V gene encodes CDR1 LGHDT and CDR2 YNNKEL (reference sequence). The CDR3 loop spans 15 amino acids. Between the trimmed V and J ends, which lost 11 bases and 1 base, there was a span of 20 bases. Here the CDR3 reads CASCQDLPVQETQYF. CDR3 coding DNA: TGTGCCTCCTGCCAAGATCTACCGGTCCAAGAGACCCAGTACTTC.

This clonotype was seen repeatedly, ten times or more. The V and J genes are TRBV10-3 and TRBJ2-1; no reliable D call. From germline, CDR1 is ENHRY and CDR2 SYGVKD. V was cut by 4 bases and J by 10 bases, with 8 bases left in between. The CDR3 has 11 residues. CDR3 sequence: CAISGQQEQFF. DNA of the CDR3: TGTGCCATCAGTGGGCAGCAGGAGCAGTTCTTC.

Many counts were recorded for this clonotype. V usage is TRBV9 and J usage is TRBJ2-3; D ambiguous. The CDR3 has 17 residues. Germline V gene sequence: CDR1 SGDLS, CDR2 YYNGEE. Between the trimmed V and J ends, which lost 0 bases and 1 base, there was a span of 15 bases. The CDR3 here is CASSVERWGPRTDTQYF. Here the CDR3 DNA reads TGTGCCAGCAGCGTAGAGAGGTGGGGTCCCCGCACAGATACGCAGTATTTT.

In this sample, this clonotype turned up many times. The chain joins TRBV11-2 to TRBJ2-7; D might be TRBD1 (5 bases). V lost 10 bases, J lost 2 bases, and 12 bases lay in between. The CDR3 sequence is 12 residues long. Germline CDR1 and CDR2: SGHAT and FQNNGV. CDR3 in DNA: TGTGCCACCGAACAGGCTACCTACGAGCAGTACTTC. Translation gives CATEQATYEQYF.